The 21 T cell receptor beta chains below were found in one sample sequenced in a study of OX40 agonist ivuxolimab in advanced cancers. Generated by immunoSEQ multiplex PCR, the TCRdb table keeps only in-frame clones and is missing some. The sample contains about 73,000 clones, roughly 90% of which appear only once. The starting material was CD4+ or CD8+ T cells sorted from blood, obtained in a trial of the OX40 agonist ivuxolimab. These receptors all come from an adult with an advanced solid tumor such as melanoma, head and neck, liver or kidney cancer.

This sequence joins TRBV27 and TRBJ1-4, with D tentatively TRBD1 (5 bases). The CDR3 consists of 14 residues. Germline CDR1 MNHEY, CDR2 SMNVEV (reference sequence). Deletions cut 3 bases from V and 4 bases from J, with 9 bases between. The CDR3, as DNA: TGTGCCAGCAGTTTGCGGAGGGGTAATGAAAAACTGTTTTTT. Protein sequence: CASSLRRGNEKLFF.

This rearrangement joins TRBV7-2 to TRBJ2-5, with 8 bases that match TRBD1. The germline CDR1 and CDR2 sequences are SGHTA and FQGNSA. V was clipped by 1 base and J by 4 bases; unmatched bases: 8. This CDR3 is built from 16 residues. The CDR3 DNA sequence: TGTGCCAGCAGCTTAGGGCACAGGGGGATAGGAGAGACCCAGTACTTC. Protein: CASSLGHRGIGETQYF. Complete variable domain (other parts from reference TRBV7-2 and TRBJ2-5): GAGVSQSPSNKVTEKGKDVELRCDPISGHTALYWYRQSLGQGLEFLIYFQGNSAPDKSGLPSDRFSAERTGGSVSTLTIQRTQQEDSAVYLCASSLGHRGIGETQYFGPGTRLLVL.

The V gene is TRBV5-1, the J gene TRBJ1-1; D gene unclear. Germline V gives CDR1 SGHRS, CDR2 YFSETQ. The V end was cut by 0 bases, the J end by 4 bases, with 7 bases between. The CDR3 totals 13 residues. CDR3 region: CASSLVEATEAFF. The CDR3 DNA sequence: TGCGCCAGCAGCTTGGTTGAGGCCACTGAAGCTTTCTTT. Together with reference TRBV5-1 and TRBJ1-1, the CDR3 gives the full variable domain: KAGVTQTPRYLIKTRGQQVTLSCSPISGHRSVSWYQQTPGQGLQFLFEYFSETQRNKGNFPGRFSGRQFSNSRSEMNVSTLELGDSALYLCASSLVEATEAFFGQGTRLTVV.

This chain uses TRBV6-1 with TRBJ1-1; D not resolved. V lost 7 bases to trimming and J lost 0 bases, with 12 bases between them. Germline CDR1 reads MNHNS; CDR2 reads SASEGT. The CDR3 spans 14 residues. The CDR3 loop is CASTPGLLNTEAFF. As DNA, the CDR3 is TGTGCCAGCACTCCCGGACTCCTGAACACTGAAGCTTTCTTT.

The chain recombines TRBV7-8 with TRBJ2-7, with 7 nucleotides matching TRBD1. The V and J ends lost 5 bases and 3 bases, in that order; junction bases with no gene match: 10. Germline CDR1 SGHVS, CDR2 FQNEAQ. The CDR3 loop spans 15 amino acids. CDR3 loop: CASSLGGQVYYEQYF. The CDR3 bases are TGTGCCAGCAGCCTGGGCGGACAGGTTTACTACGAGCAGTACTTC.

The chain is built from TRBV7-9 and TRBJ2-1, with TRBD2 as a possible D gene (5 bases). The CDR3 totals 15 residues. The germline CDR1 and CDR2 sequences are SEHNR and FQNEAQ (reference sequence). V was pared by 1 base and J by 0 bases, with 7 bases between. CDR3 nucleotides: TGTGCCAGCAGCTTAGGGACTGGCTCCTACAATGAGCAGTTCTTC. The encoded protein is CASSLGTGSYNEQFF.

CDR3 bases: TGTGCCAGCAGTGAAGAATACAGGCTGGGGGAGCTGTTTTTT. This translates into CASSEEYRLGELFF. The chain carries TRBV2 and TRBJ2-2; perhaps TRBD1 as D (5 bases). CDR3 length: 14 residues. Trimming removed 1 base at V and 8 bases at J, with 11 bases between. Germline V gene lookup returns CDR1 SNHLY and CDR2 FYNNEI.

This chain connects TRBV7-2 to TRBJ2-1, with 9 bases lining up with TRBD2. Germline-derived CDR1 and CDR2 are SGHTA and FQGNSA. The length of the CDR3 is 14 residues. V shed 5 bases, J shed 9 bases, and the junction held 8 bases outside the gene matches. CDR3 loop: CASSPGGRVGEQFF. The CDR3 DNA reads TGTGCCAGCAGCCCCGGCGGGAGGGTGGGTGAGCAGTTCTTC.

This rearrangement joins TRBV9 to TRBJ1-1, with TRBD1 identical over 10 bases. V gave up 3 bases and J gave up 5 bases; unmatched junction bases: 7. The CDR3 has 15 residues. CDR1 is SGDLS, CDR2 YYNGEE, per germline. The CDR3 spells CASSAMGQGKTEAFF. The CDR3 DNA follows: TGTGCCAGCAGCGCAATGGGACAGGGGAAGACTGAAGCTTTCTTT. Variable domain in full (rest from reference TRBV9 and TRBJ1-1): DSGVTQTPKHLITATGQRVTLRCSPRSGDLSVYWYQQSLDQGLQFLIQYYNGEERAKGNILERFSAQQFPDLHSELNLSSLELGDSALYFCASSAMGQGKTEAFFGQGTRLTVV.

V usage is TRBV14 and J usage is TRBJ2-2, with 8 bases matching TRBD2. The CDR3 has 16 amino acids. Germline values: CDR1 SGHDN, CDR2 FVKESK. V was pared by 3 bases and J by 6 bases, with 9 bases of the junction left unmatched. The CDR3 bases are TGTGCCAGCAGCCACCGGGGTAGCGGGAATTCCGGGGAGCTGTTTTTT. The encoded protein is CASSHRGSGNSGELFF. Based on the CDR3 plus reference TRBV14 and TRBJ2-2, the full variable domain is EAGVTQFPSHSVIEKGQTVTLRCDPISGHDNLYWYRRVMGKEIKFLLHFVKESKQDESGMPNNRFLAERTGGTYSTLKVQPAELEDSGVYFCASSHRGSGNSGELFFGEGSRLTVL.

The chain recombines TRBV13 with TRBJ1-1; D perhaps matches TRBD1 (6 bases). The CDR3 is 14 residues long. With 6 bases removed from V and 7 bases from J, the gap between germline ends came to 18 bases. Germline CDR1 PRHDT, CDR2 FYEKMQ (reference sequence). CDR3 region: CASRSEGEEGEAFF. The CDR3 coding sequence is TGTGCCAGCAGGTCCGAGGGGGAGGAGGGTGAAGCTTTCTTT.

The chain combines TRBV29-1 with TRBJ1-2, with 7 bases identical to TRBD1. The CDR3 covers 13 residues. Trimming at V came to 6 bases and at J to 7 bases, leaving 11 bases not matched to a gene. CDR1 is SQVTM, CDR2 ANQGSEA, per germline. CDR3 residues: CSVQTGAPAGYTF. The CDR3 DNA is TGCAGCGTCCAAACAGGGGCCCCCGCTGGCTACACCTTC.

This clone came up once. A much larger clone is a single base away; this may be a read error. At the DNA level, this CDR3 is encoded by other sequences in the same sample as well. The chain uses TRBV30 and TRBJ1-1, with 8 bases identical to TRBD1. The CDR3 extends over 14 amino acids. After removal of 4 bases from V and 8 bases from J, the junction contained 12 bases not matched to a gene. In germline, CDR1 is GTSNPN, CDR2 SVGIG (reference sequence). The CDR3 loop reads CAWTGQGSRTEAFF. CDR3 nucleotide sequence: TGTGCCTGGACCGGACAGGGAAGTAGGACCGAAGCTTTCTTT.

This chain joins TRBV6-5 and TRBJ2-2; D might be TRBD1 (6 bases). The V and J ends lost 6 bases and 5 bases respectively, with 16 bases between them. This CDR3 is built from 15 residues. Germline CDR1 and CDR2: MNHEY and SVGAGI. CDR3 sequence reads: CASSTVGAGTGELFF. The CDR3, as DNA: TGTGCCAGCAGCACGGTGGGGGCTGGGACCGGGGAGCTGTTTTTT.

CDR3 loop: CASSVGAIGGNTIYF. CDR3 in DNA: TGTGCCAGCAGCGTAGGGGCAATAGGTGGAAACACCATATATTTT. The rearrangement joins TRBV9 to TRBJ1-3, with D uncertain. The V and J ends lost 0 bases and 3 bases respectively, with 10 bases between them. Germline V gene lookup returns CDR1 SGDLS and CDR2 YYNGEE. The CDR3 has 15 residues.

V usage is TRBV11-1 and J usage is TRBJ2-5; 8 positions match TRBD2. The CDR3 consists of 15 residues. Germline V gene lookup returns CDR1 SGHAT and CDR2 FQDESV (reference sequence). J gave up 1 base and V 7 bases, and 8 bases lay outside the gene matches. This CDR3 is CASTGAGAIQETQYF. Written as DNA, the CDR3 is TGTGCCAGCACCGGAGCGGGGGCGATCCAAGAGACCCAGTACTTC.

The rearrangement joins TRBV27 to TRBJ2-6; TRBD1 or TRBD2 may be the D gene (5 bases each). The CDR3 sequence is 16 residues long. Deletions cut 7 bases from V and 4 bases from J, with 17 bases between. Looked up from germline, CDR1 is MNHEY and CDR2 is SMNVEV (reference sequence). CDR3 residues: CASTHSGTPGANVLTF. The DNA of the CDR3 is TGTGCCAGCACCCACTCCGGGACCCCAGGGGCCAACGTCCTGACTTTC. Complete variable domain (other parts from reference TRBV27 and TRBJ2-6): EAQVTQNPRYLITVTGKKLTVTCSQNMNHEYMSWYRQDPGLGLRQIYYSMNVEVTDKGDVPEGYKVSRKEKRNFPLILESPSPNQTSLYFCASTHSGTPGANVLTFGAGSRLTVL.

The gene calls are TRBV5-1 and TRBJ2-2; D is unclear. Between the trimmed V and J ends, which lost 0 bases and 5 bases, there was a span of 11 bases. The CDR3 is 15 residues long. Germline CDR1 and CDR2: SGHRS and YFSETQ. Written as DNA, the CDR3 is TGCGCCAGCAGCTTGGATTACAGTCGGACCGGGGAGCTGTTTTTT. Protein sequence: CASSLDYSRTGELFF. Looking up the rest from reference TRBV5-1 and TRBJ2-2 gives the full variable domain: KAGVTQTPRYLIKTRGQQVTLSCSPISGHRSVSWYQQTPGQGLQFLFEYFSETQRNKGNFPGRFSGRQFSNSRSEMNVSTLELGDSALYLCASSLDYSRTGELFFGEGSRLTVL.

The chain has TRBV30 and TRBJ2-1; 15 bases agree with TRBD2. Germline CDR1 GTSNPN, CDR2 SVGIG (reference sequence). V shed 0 bases, J shed 8 bases, and the junction held 8 bases outside the gene matches. The CDR3 runs to 17 residues. CDR3 nucleotides: TGTGCCTGGAGTGTAGGGACTAGCGGGAGGAGTGGGGATGAGCAGTTCTTC. Encoded protein: CAWSVGTSGRSGDEQFF.

The chain has TRBV10-1 and TRBJ2-3; D gene uncertain. The CDR3 runs to 15 residues. V dropped 3 bases and J dropped 0 bases, with 10 bases sitting between them. CDR1 WNHNN and CDR2 SYGVQD come from the germline V gene (reference sequence). The CDR3 region has the DNA TGCGCCAGCAGTGACCCAGCGTCGAGCACAGATACGCAGTATTTT. Its translation: CASSDPASSTDTQYF.

Regarding this clone: The sample contains more than one DNA sequence encoding this CDR3. The chain is built from TRBV6-6 and TRBJ1-5, with TRBD1 identical over 7 bases. Germline V gives CDR1 MNHNY, CDR2 SVGAGI (reference sequence). The CDR3 contains 14 residues. V lost 6 bases and J lost 1; bases outside the gene matches: 3. CDR3 DNA: TGTGCCAGCAGGCGACAGGGAAGCAATCAGCCCCAGCATTTT. Protein sequence: CASRRQGSNQPQHF.